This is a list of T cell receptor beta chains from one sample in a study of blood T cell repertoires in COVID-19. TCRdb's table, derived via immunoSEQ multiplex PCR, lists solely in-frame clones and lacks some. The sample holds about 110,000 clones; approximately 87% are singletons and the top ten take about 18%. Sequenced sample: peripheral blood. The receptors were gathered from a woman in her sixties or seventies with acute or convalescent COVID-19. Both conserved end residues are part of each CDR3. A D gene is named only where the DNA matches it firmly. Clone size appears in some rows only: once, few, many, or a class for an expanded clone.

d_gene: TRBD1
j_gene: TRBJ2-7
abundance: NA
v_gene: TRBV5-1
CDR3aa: CASSSGTGAYEQYF
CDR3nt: TGCGCCAGCAGCTCCGGGACAGGGGCATACGAGCAGTACTTC

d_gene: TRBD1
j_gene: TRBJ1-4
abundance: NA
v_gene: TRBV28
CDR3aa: CASTQGTANEKLFF
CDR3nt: TGTGCCAGCACCCAGGGGACAGCTAATGAAAAACTGTTTTTT

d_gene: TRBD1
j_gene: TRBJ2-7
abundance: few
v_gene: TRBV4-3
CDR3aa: CASSQEAGGFYEQYF
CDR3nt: TGCGCCAGCAGCCAAGAGGCAGGGGGCTTTTACGAGCAGTACTTC

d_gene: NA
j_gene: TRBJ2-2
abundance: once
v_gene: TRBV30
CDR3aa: CAWGPLANTGELFF
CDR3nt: TGTGCCTGGGGGCCACTAGCGAACACCGGGGAGCTGTTTTTT

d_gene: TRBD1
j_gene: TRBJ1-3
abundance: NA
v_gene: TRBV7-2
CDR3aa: CASSWVYGQGGFSGNTIYF
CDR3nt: TGTGCCAGCAGCTGGGTTTATGGACAGGGGGGATTCTCTGGAAACACCATATATTTT

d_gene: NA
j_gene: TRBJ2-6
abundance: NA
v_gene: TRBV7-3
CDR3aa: CASLPRVGPSGANVLTF
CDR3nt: TGTGCCAGCCTCCCCAGGGTAGGACCCTCTGGGGCCAACGTCCTGACTTTC

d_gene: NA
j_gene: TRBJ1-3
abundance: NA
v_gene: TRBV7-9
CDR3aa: CASRDTGPSGNTIYF
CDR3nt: TGTGCCAGCAGAGATACAGGTCCCTCTGGAAACACCATATATTTT

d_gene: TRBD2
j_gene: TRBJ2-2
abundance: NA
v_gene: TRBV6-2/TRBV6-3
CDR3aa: CASSWPSGRKNTGELFF
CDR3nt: TGTGCCAGCAGTTGGCCTAGCGGGAGAAAGAACACCGGGGAGCTGTTTTTT

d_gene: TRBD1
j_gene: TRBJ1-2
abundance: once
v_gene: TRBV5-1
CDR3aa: CASSLGQYGYTF
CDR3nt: TGCGCCAGCAGCCTGGGACAGTATGGCTACACCTTC

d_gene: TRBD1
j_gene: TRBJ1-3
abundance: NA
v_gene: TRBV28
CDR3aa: CASSDPGGGGHLYF
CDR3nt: TGTGCCAGCAGCGATCCCGGAGGGGGCGGCCACTTATATTTT

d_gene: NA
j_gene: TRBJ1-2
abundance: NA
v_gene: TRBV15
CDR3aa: CATSRDLFDGYTF
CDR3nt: TGTGCCACCAGCAGAGATCTTTTTGATGGCTACACCTTC

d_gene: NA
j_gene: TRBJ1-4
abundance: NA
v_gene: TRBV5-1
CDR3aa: CASSLGDSTNEKLFF
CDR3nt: TGCGCCAGCAGCTTGGGCGACAGCACTAATGAAAAACTGTTTTTT

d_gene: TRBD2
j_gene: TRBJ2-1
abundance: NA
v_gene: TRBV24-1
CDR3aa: CATSDTRAGDHNEQFF
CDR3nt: TGTGCCACCAGTGATACTCGGGCGGGGGACCACAATGAGCAGTTCTTC

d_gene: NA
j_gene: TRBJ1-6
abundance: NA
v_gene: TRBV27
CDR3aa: CASSPLGWGDNSPLHF
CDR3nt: TGTGCCAGCAGTCCACTGGGCTGGGGCGATAATTCACCCCTCCACTTT

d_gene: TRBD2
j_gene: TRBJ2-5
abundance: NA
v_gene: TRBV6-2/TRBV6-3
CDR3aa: CASSWLAGGETQYF
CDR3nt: TGTGCCAGCAGTTGGCTAGCGGGAGGAGAGACCCAGTACTTC

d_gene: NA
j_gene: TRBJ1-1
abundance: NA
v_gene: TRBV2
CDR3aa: CASSEGGLVTEAFF
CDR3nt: TGTGCCAGCAGTGAAGGGGGGCTGGTCACTGAAGCTTTCTTT

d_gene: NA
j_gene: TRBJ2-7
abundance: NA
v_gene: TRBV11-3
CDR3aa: CASSLDRGPGYEQYF
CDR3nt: TGTGCCAGCAGCTTAGATCGCGGCCCCGGTTACGAGCAGTACTTC

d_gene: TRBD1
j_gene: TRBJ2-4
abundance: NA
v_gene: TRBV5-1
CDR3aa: CASSSSLTGDIQYF
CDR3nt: TGCGCCAGCAGCTCTTCTCTGACAGGGGACATTCAGTACTTC

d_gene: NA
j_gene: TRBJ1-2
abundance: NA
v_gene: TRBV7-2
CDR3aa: CASSLAWTDNYGYTF
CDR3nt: TGTGCCAGCAGCTTAGCTTGGACAGATAACTATGGCTACACCTTC

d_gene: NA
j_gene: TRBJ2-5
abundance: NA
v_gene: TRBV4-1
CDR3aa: CASSQGRHQETQYF
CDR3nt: TGCGCCAGCAGCCAAGGGAGGCACCAAGAGACCCAGTACTTC

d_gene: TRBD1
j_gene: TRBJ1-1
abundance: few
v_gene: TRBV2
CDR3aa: CASNIQGSTEAFF
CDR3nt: TGTGCCAGCAACATACAGGGGAGCACTGAAGCTTTCTTT

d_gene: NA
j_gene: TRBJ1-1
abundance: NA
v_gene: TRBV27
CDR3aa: CASNRVLSGDTEAFF
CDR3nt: TGTGCCAGCAACCGAGTCCTCTCCGGGGACACTGAAGCTTTCTTT

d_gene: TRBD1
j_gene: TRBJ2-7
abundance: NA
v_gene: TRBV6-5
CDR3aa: CASRDRDRLHYEQYF
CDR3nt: TGTGCCAGCAGGGACAGGGACAGGCTACACTACGAGCAGTACTTC

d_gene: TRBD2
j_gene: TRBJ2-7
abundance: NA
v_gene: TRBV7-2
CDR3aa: CASSTLAGSSYEQYF
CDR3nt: TGTGCCAGCAGCACGTTAGCGGGGAGCTCCTACGAGCAGTACTTC